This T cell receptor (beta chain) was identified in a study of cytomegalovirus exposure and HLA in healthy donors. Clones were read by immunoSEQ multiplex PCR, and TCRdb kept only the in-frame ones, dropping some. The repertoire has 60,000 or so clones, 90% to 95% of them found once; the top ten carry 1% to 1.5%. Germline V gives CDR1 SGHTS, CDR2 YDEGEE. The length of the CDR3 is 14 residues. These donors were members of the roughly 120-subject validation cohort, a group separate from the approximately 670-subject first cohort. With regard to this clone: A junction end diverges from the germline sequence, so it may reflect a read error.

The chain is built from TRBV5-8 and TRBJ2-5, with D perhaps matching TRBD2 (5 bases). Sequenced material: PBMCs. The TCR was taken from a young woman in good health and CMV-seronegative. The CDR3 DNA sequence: TGTGCCAGCAACTTGGGTGAGGGTGGAGAGACCCAGTACTTC. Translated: CASNLGEGGETQYF.